The rows below give T cell receptor beta chains drawn from one sample of a study of OX40 agonist ivuxolimab in advanced cancers. TCRdb's copy holds only in-frame clones and misses some; the assay was immunoSEQ multiplex PCR. The data hold 65,000 or so clones, with approximately 88% observed a single time. The specimen was CD4+ or CD8+ T cells sorted from blood, collected in a trial of the OX40 agonist ivuxolimab. These TCRs come from an adult with an advanced solid tumor such as melanoma, head and neck, liver or kidney cancer. The CDR3 runs from the conserved cysteine through the conserved F or W. The D gene is left open where the match is weak. Some rows mark clone size as missing; the rest say once, few, many or name a class of expanded clone.

.,TRBJ2-2,TRBV5-1,.,TGCGCCAGCAGCCTCCAATACACCGGGGAGCTGTTTTTT,CASSLQYTGELFF
TRBD1,TRBJ2-1,TRBV27,.,TGTGCCAGCAGTTTAGTGCCTAGACAGGGGAGGCCGAACAATGAGCAGTTCTTC,CASSLVPRQGRPNNEQFF
.,TRBJ2-2,TRBV16,.,TGTGCCAGCAGCCAAAACGGCGCTAACACCGGGGAGCTGTTTTTT,CASSQNGANTGELFF
.,TRBJ2-7,TRBV7-2,.,TGTGCCAGCACCGCCGGGGGCTACGAGCAGTACTTC,CASTAGGYEQYF
.,TRBJ2-2,TRBV11-3,.,TGTGCCAGCAGTAAAGGGTGGGGGGAGCTGTTTTTT,CASSKGWGELFF
.,TRBJ1-2,TRBV6-6,.,TGTGCCAGCAGTTACCCTCGGGGCAGCTATGGCTACACCTTC,CASSYPRGSYGYTF
TRBD1,TRBJ2-7,TRBV5-4,once,TGTGCCAGCAGCTCCGGGACAGGGCGCTACGAGCAGTACTTC,CASSSGTGRYEQYF
TRBD1,TRBJ2-2,TRBV25-1,.,TGTGCCAGCAGAGGACAGGGGAACACCGGGGAGCTGTTTTTT,CASRGQGNTGELFF
.,TRBJ2-2,TRBV5-5,.,TGTGCCAGCAGCTCAGGGGTCCCGAACACCGGGGAGCTGTTTTTT,CASSSGVPNTGELFF
TRBD1,TRBJ1-5,TRBV2,few,TGTGCCAGCAGTGATACAGGGGATAATCAGCCCCAGCATTTT,CASSDTGDNQPQHF
TRBD1,TRBJ2-7,TRBV27,.,TGTGCCAGCAGCAGGGGGCAGAGGGAGCAGTACTTC,CASSRGQREQYF
TRBD1,TRBJ1-2,TRBV5-5,few,TGTGCCAGCAGCTTGGGGGGACAGGGCTTGTCTGGCTACACCTTC,CASSLGGQGLSGYTF